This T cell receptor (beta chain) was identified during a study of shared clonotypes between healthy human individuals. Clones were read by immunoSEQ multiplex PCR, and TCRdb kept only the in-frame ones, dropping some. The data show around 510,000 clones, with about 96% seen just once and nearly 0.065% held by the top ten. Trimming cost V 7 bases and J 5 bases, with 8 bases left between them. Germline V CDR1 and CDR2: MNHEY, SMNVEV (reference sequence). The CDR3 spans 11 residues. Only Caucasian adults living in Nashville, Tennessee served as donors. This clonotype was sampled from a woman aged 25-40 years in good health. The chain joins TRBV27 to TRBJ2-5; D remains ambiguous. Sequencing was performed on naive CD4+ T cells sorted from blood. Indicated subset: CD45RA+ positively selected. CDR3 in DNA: TGTGCCAGCAAAACACGGGAGACCCAGTACTTC. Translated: CASKTRETQYF.